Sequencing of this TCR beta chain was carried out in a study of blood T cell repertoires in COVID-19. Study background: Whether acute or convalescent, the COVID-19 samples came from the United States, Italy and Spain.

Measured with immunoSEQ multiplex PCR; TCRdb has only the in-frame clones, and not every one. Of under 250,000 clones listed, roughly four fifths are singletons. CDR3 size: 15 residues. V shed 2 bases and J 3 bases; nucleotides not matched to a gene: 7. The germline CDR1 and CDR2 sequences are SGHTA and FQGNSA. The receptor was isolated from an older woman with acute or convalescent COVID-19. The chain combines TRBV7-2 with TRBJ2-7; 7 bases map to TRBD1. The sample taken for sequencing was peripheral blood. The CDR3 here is CASSLLRQGLYEQYF. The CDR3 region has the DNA TGTGCCAGCAGCTTATTGAGACAGGGCCTCTACGAGCAGTACTTC. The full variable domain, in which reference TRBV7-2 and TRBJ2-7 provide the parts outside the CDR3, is GAGVSQSPSNKVTEKGKDVELRCDPISGHTALYWYRQSLGQGLEFLIYFQGNSAPDKSGLPSDRFSAERTGGSVSTLTIQRTQQEDSAVYLCASSLLRQGLYEQYFGPGTRLTVT.